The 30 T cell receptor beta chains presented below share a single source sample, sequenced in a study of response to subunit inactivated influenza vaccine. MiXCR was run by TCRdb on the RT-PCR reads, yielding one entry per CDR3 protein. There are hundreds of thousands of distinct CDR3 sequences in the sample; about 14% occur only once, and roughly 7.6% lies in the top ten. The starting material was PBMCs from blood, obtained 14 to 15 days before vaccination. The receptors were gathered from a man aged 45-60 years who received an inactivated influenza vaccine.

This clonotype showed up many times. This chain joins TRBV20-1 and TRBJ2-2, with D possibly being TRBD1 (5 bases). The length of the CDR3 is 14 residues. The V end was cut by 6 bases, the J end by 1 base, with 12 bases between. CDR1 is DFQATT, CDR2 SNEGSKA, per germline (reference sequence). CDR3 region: CSAPGRLNTGELFF. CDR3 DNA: TGCAGTGCACCAGGGCGGTTGAACACCGGGGAGCTGTTTTTT.

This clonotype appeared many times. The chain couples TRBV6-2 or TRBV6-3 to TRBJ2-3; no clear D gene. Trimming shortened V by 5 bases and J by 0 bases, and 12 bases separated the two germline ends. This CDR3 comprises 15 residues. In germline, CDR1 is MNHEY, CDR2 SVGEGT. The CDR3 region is CASSRPFDSTDTQYF. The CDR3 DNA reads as TGTGCCAGCAGTCGACCCTTCGATAGCACAGATACGCAGTATTTT.

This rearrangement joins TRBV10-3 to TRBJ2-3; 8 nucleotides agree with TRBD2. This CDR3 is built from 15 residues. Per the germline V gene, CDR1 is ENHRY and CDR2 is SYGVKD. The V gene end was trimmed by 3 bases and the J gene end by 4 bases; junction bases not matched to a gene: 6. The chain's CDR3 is CAISEIGGAADTQYF. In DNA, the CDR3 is TGTGCCATCAGTGAAATCGGGGGGGCCGCAGATACGCAGTATTTT.

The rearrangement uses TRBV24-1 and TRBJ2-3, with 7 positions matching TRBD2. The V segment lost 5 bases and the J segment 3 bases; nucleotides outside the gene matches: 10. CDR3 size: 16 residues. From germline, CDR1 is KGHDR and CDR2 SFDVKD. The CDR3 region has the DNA TGTGCCACCAGTGCCTCGAAGCGGGATAGAACAGATACGCAGTATTTT. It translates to CATSASKRDRTDTQYF.

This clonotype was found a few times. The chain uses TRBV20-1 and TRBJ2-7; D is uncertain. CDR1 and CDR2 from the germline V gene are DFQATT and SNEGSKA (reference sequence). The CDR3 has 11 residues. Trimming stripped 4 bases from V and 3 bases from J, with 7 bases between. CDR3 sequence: CSATQHYEQYF. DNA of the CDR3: TGCAGTGCTACACAGCACTACGAGCAGTACTTC.

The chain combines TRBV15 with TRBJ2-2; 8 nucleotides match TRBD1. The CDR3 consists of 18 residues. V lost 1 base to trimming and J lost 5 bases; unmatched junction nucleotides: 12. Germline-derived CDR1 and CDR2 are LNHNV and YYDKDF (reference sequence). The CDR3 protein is CATSRATFSQGATGELFF. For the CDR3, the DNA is TGTGCCACCAGCAGAGCGACTTTCTCGCAGGGGGCGACCGGGGAGCTGTTTTTT.

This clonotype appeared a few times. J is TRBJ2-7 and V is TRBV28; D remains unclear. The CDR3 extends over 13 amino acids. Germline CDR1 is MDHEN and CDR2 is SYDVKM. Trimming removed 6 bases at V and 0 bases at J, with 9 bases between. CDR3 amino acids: CASRAGRSYEQYF. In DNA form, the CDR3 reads TGTGCCAGCAGAGCAGGTCGCTCCTACGAGCAGTACTTC.

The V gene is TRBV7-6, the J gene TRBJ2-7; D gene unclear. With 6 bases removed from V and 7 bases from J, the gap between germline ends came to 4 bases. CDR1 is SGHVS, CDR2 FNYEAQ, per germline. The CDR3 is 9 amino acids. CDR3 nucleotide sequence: TGTGCCAGCAGACCAGAGCAGTACTTC. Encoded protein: CASRPEQYF.

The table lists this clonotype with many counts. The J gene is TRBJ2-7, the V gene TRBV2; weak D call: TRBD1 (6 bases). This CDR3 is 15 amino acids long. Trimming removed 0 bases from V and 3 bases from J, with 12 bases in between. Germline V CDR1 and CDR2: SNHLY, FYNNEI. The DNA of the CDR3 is TGTGCCAGCAGTGAAGCGTCTGACAGGTTCTACGAGCAGTACTTC. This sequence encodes CASSEASDRFYEQYF. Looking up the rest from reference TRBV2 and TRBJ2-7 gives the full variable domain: EPEVTQTPSHQVTQMGQEVILRCVPISNHLYFYWYRQILGQKVEFLVSFYNNEISEKSEIFDDQFSVERPDGSNFTLKIRSTKLEDSAMYFCASSEASDRFYEQYFGPGTRLTVT.

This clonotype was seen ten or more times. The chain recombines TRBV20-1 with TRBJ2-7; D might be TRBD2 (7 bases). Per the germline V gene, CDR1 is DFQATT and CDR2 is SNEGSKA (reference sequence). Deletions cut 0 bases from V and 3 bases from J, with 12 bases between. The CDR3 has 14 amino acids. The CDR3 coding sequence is TGCAGTGCTAGAGATCCGGGGGGCCTCTACGAGCAGTACTTC. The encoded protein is CSARDPGGLYEQYF.

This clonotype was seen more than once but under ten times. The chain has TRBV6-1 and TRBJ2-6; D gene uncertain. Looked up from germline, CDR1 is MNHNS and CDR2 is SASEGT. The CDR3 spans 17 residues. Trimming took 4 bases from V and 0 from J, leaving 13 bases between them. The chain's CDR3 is CASSGAPGSSGANVLTF. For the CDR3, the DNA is TGTGCCAGCAGTGGGGCGCCTGGAAGCTCTGGGGCCAACGTCCTGACTTTC.

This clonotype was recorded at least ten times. CDR3 nucleotide sequence: TGTGCCAGCAGGAGGACAGGGGGCGACTACGAGCAGTACTTC. Encoded protein: CASRRTGGDYEQYF. The J gene is TRBJ2-7, the V gene TRBV2; 11 bases map to TRBD1. Trimming took 6 bases from V and 3 from J; bases not matched to a gene: 4. The CDR3 sequence is 14 residues long. CDR1 is SNHLY, CDR2 FYNNEI, per germline. The entire variable domain, with the rest obtained from reference TRBV2 and TRBJ2-7, is as follows: EPEVTQTPSHQVTQMGQEVILRCVPISNHLYFYWYRQILGQKVEFLVSFYNNEISEKSEIFDDQFSVERPDGSNFTLKIRSTKLEDSAMYFCASRRTGGDYEQYFGPGTRLTVT.

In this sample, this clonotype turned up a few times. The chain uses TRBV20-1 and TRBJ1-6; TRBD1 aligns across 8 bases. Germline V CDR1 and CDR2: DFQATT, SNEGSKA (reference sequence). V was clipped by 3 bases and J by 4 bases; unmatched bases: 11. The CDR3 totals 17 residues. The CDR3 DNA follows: TGCAGTGCTAGGCCCCAGACAGGGGTCCGATATAATTCACCCCTCCACTTT. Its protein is CSARPQTGVRYNSPLHF.

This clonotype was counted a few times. In DNA, the CDR3 is TGCAGTGCTAGAGATTGGGGGACTAGCGGGTCATACATTCAGTACTTC. Translated, it gives CSARDWGTSGSYIQYF. The gene calls are TRBV20-1 and TRBJ2-4; 12 positions match TRBD2. This CDR3 region has 16 residues. Unmatched junction bases numbered 8, after V lost 0 bases and J lost 8 bases. The V gene's germline CDR1 is DFQATT and CDR2 SNEGSKA (reference sequence).

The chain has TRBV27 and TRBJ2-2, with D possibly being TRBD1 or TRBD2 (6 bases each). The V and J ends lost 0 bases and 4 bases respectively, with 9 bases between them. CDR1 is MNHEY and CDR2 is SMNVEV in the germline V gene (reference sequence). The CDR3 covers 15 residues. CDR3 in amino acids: CASSLSGGGTGELFF. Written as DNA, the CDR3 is TGTGCCAGCAGTTTATCGGGGGGCGGCACCGGGGAGCTGTTTTTT.

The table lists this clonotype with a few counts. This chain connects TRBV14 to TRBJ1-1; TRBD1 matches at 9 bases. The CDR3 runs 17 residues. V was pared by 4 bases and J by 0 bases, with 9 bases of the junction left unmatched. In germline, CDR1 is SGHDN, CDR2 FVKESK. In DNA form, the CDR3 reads TGTGCCAGCAGCCGTCGAACAGGGGGCGATTTGAACACTGAAGCTTTCTTT. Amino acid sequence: CASSRRTGGDLNTEAFF.

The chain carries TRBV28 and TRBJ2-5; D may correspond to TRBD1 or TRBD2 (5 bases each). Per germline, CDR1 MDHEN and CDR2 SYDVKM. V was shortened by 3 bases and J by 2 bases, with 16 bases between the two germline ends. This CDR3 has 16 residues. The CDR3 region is CASSFGTLEPQETQYF. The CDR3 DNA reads TGTGCCAGCAGTTTTGGGACCCTCGAACCTCAAGAGACCCAGTACTTC.

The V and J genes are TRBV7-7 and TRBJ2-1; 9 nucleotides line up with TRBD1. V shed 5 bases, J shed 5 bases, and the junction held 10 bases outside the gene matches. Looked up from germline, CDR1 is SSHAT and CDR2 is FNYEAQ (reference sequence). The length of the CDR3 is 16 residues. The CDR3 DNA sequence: TGTGCCAGCAGCCCCTTACAGGGGGCCGTGGACAATGAGCAGTTCTTC. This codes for CASSPLQGAVDNEQFF.

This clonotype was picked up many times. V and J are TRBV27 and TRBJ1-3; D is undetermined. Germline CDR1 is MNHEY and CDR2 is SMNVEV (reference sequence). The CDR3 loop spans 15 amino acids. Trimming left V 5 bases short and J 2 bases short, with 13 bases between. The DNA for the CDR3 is TGTGCCAGCAGTCAGACCCGGCTCCCTGGAAACACCATATATTTT. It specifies CASSQTRLPGNTIYF.

The CDR3 coding sequence is TGTGCCAGCAGTTTTCCGGGACCCAAGGTCGGAGCAGATACGCAGTATTTT. It yields the protein CASSFPGPKVGADTQYF. The chain is built from TRBV7-9 and TRBJ2-3; D may match TRBD1 or TRBD2 (5 bases each). V dropped 6 bases and J dropped 4 bases, with 23 bases sitting between them. Germline V gene sequence: CDR1 SEHNR, CDR2 FQNEAQ (reference sequence). The CDR3 loop spans 17 amino acids.

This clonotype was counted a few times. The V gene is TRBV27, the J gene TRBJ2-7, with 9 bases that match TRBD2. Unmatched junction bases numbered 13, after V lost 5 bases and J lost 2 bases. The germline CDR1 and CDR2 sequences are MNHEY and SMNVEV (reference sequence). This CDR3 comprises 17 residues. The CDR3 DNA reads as TGTGCCAGCAGTCGTCAACATCTAGCGGGGTTCACCTACGAGCAGTACTTC. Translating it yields CASSRQHLAGFTYEQYF.

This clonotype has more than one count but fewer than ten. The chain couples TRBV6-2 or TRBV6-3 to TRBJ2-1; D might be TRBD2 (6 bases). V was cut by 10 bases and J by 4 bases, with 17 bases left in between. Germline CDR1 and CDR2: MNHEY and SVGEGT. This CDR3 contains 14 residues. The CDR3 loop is CATQYGTLYNEQFF. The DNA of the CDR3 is TGTGCCACCCAGTACGGGACTTTATACAATGAGCAGTTCTTC.

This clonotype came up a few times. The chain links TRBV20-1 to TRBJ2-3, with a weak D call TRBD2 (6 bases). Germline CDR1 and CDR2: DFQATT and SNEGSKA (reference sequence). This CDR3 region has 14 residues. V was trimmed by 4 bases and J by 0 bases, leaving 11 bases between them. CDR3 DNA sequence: TGCAGTGCTACAGGACTAACTAGCACAGATACGCAGTATTTT. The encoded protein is CSATGLTSTDTQYF.

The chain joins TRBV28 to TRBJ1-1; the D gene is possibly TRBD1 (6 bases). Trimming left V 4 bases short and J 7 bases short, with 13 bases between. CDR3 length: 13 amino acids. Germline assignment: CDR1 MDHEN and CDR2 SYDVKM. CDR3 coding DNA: TGTGCCAGCAGTTCGGGACACAATTTTGAAGCTTTCTTT. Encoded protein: CASSSGHNFEAFF. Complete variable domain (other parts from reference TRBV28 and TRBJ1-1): DVKVTQSSRYLVKRTGEKVFLECVQDMDHENMFWYRQDPGLGLRLIYFSYDVKMKEKGDIPEGYSVSREKKERFSLILESASTNQTSMYLCASSSGHNFEAFFGQGTRLTVV.

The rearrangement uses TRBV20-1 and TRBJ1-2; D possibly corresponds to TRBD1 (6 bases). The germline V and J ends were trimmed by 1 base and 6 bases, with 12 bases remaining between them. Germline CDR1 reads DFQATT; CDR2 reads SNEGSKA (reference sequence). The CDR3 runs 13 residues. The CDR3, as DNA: TGCAGTGCTAGAGTACCCAGGGGCGATGGCTACACCTTC. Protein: CSARVPRGDGYTF.

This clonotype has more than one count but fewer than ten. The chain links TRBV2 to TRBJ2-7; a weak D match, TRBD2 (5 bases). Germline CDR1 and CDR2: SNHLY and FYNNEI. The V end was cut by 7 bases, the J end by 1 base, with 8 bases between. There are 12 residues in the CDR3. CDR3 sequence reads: CASKAVSYEQYF. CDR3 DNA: TGTGCCAGCAAAGCGGTTTCCTACGAGCAGTACTTC.

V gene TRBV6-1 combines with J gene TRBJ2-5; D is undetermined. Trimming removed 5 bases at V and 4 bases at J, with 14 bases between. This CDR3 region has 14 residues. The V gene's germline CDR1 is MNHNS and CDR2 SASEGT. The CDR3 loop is CASSTLSPRETQYF. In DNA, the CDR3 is TGTGCCAGCAGTACCCTTTCCCCGAGAGAGACCCAGTACTTC.

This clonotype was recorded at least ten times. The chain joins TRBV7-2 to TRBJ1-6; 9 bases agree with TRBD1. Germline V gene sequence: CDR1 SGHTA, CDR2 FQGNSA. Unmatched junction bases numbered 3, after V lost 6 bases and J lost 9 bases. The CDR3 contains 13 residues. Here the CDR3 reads CASSVDRGSPLHF. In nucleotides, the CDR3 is TGTGCCAGCAGTGTGGACAGGGGTTCACCCCTCCACTTT.

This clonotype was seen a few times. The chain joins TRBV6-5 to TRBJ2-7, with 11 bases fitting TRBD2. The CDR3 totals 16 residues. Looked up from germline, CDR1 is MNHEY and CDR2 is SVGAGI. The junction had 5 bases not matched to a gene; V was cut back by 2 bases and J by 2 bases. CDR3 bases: TGTGCCAGCAGTTACGCGACTAGCGGGATAGCCTACGAGCAGTACTTC. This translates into CASSYATSGIAYEQYF.

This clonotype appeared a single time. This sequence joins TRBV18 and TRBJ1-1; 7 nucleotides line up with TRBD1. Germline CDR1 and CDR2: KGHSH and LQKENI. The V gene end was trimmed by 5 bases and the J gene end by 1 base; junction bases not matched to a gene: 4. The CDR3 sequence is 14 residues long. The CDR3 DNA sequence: TGTGCCAGCTCAGCGACAGGGCAGAACACTGAAGCTTTCTTT. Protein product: CASSATGQNTEAFF.